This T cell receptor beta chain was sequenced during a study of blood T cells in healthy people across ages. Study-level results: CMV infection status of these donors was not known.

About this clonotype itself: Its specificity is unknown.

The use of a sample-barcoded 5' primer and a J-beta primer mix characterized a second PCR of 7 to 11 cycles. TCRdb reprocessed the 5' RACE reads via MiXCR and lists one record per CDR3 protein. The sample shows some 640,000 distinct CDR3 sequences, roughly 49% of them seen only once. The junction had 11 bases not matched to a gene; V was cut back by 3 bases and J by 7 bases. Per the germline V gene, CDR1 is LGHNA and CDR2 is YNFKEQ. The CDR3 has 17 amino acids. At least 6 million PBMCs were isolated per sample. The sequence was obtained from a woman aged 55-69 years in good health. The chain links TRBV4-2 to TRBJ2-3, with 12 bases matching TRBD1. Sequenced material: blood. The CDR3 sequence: CASSHGTGGGVQYTQYF. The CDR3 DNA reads TGTGCCAGCAGCCATGGGACAGGGGGCGGGGTTCAATATACGCAGTATTTT.